This entry concerns a single TCR beta chain. One entry per CDR3 protein, called by TCRdb with MiXCR from the 5' RACE reads. The table records some 1,600,000 distinct CDR3 sequences, under 35% of them present only once. This CDR3 comprises 14 residues. CDR1 DFQATT and CDR2 SNEGSKA come from the germline V gene (reference sequence). The sample originates from a study of identical twins. Sequencing was done on a sample of cord blood. This receptor was obtained from a newborn girl in good health. V is TRBV20-1 and J is TRBJ2-5, with D perhaps assigned TRBD1 or TRBD2 (5 bases each). With the DNA end fitting TRBJ2-7 better, the J assignment may be wrong. The CDR3 nucleotides read TGCAGTGCTAGTCCGTTCGGGGCAGGCTACGAGCAGTACTTC. This codes for CSASPFGAGYEQYF.